Following are 7 T cell receptor beta chains from one sample sequenced in a study of graft-versus-host responses after intestinal transplantation. Method: immunoSEQ multiplex PCR; TCRdb's copy keeps in-frame clones and lacks some. The sample shows about 9,300 clones, 91% of them seen only once. This sample comprised PBMCs, obtained roughly 44 days after intestinal transplant. The origin of the receptors is a human patient who received an intestinal transplant, so some T cells may come from the graft donor.

The chain links TRBV7-9 to TRBJ2-1; 14 nucleotides agree with TRBD2. Trimming at V came to 5 bases and at J to 9 bases, leaving 12 bases not matched to a gene. The CDR3 is 17 residues long. CDR1 and CDR2 (germline): SEHNR, FQNEAQ (reference sequence). The CDR3 DNA is TGTGCCAGCAGCCCAGTTGGGGGACTAGCGGGGGAGGGTGAGCAGTTCTTC. This translates into CASSPVGGLAGEGEQFF.

This chain uses TRBV4-1 with TRBJ1-5; D uncertain. Trimming stripped 0 bases from V and 8 bases from J, with 17 bases between. Germline-derived CDR1 and CDR2 are MGHRA and YSYEKL. This CDR3 is 16 amino acids long. The CDR3 loop reads CASSQDVGAFLKPQHF. In DNA form, the CDR3 reads TGCGCCAGCAGCCAAGATGTGGGCGCATTCTTGAAGCCCCAGCATTTT.

V usage is TRBV9 and J usage is TRBJ2-1, with D perhaps matching TRBD2 (6 bases). CDR3 size: 19 residues. V dropped 1 base and J dropped 7 bases, with 27 bases sitting between them. Germline CDR1 is SGDLS and CDR2 is YYNGEE. The CDR3 DNA sequence: TGTGCCAGCAGCGTAAGTGGTTTGGGGGGTACCCTACTGAGAAATGAGCAGTTCTTC. It encodes CASSVSGLGGTLLRNEQFF.

This chain connects TRBV6-6 to TRBJ2-3, with unresolved D. Germline V gene lookup returns CDR1 MNHNY and CDR2 SVGAGI (reference sequence). The germline V and J ends were trimmed by 4 bases and 2 bases, with 10 bases remaining between them. The CDR3 contains 14 residues. The CDR3 loop is CASSFIDSTDTQYF. CDR3 bases: TGTGCCAGCAGTTTTATAGACTCCACAGATACGCAGTATTTT.

The chain uses TRBV13 and TRBJ2-3, with D possibly TRBD1 on 6 matching bases. Trimming took off 5 bases at V and 6 bases at J, with 15 bases between the two ends. The CDR3 covers 14 residues. The germline V gene has CDR1 PRHDT and CDR2 FYEKMQ (reference sequence). Written as DNA, the CDR3 is TGTGCCAGCAGCACCAACCGAGACAGGGATACGCAGTATTTT. Translation: CASSTNRDRDTQYF.

CDR3 amino acids: CASSYNVLAGRSYEQYF. Here the CDR3 DNA reads TGTGCCAGCAGCTACAATGTTCTAGCGGGAAGGTCCTACGAGCAGTACTTC. The gene calls are TRBV7-2 and TRBJ2-7; 9 bases map to TRBD2. The CDR3 spans 17 residues. Germline V gives CDR1 SGHTA, CDR2 FQGNSA. The junction had 11 bases not matched to a gene; V was cut back by 4 bases and J by 1 base.

This clone was counted only a few times. The chain carries TRBV28 and TRBJ2-3; possibly TRBD1 for D (6 bases). This CDR3 contains 13 residues. The germline V and J ends were trimmed by 8 bases and 0 bases, with 9 bases remaining between them. Germline CDR1 MDHEN, CDR2 SYDVKM. The CDR3 DNA reads as TGTGCCAGCGGGGGCGGCAGCACAGATACGCAGTATTTT. This translates into CASGGGSTDTQYF.